This TCR beta chain was obtained from a study of control samples from healthy donors and cancer patients. Germline-derived CDR1 and CDR2 are LNHDA and SQIVND (reference sequence). The V and J ends lost 7 bases and 3 bases respectively, with 16 bases between them. The CDR3 totals 15 residues. Libraries were prepared by immunoSEQ multiplex PCR; TCRdb keeps only in-frame clonotypes and omits some of them. This table has about 190,000 clones, about 89% appearing once. This receptor was identified in a young man in good health. Input material: blood. The V and J genes are TRBV19 and TRBJ1-3; the D is unclear. In DNA form, the CDR3 reads TGTGCCAGTACCACCAACCCCAATTATGGAAACACCATATATTTT. Translating gives CASTTNPNYGNTIYF. Using reference TRBV19 and TRBJ1-3 for the parts outside the CDR3, the full variable domain is DGGITQSPKYLFRKEGQNVTLSCEQNLNHDAMYWYRQDPGQGLRLIYYSQIVNDFQKGDIAEGYSVSREKKESFPLTVTSAQKNPTAFYLCASTTNPNYGNTIYFGEGSWLTVV.